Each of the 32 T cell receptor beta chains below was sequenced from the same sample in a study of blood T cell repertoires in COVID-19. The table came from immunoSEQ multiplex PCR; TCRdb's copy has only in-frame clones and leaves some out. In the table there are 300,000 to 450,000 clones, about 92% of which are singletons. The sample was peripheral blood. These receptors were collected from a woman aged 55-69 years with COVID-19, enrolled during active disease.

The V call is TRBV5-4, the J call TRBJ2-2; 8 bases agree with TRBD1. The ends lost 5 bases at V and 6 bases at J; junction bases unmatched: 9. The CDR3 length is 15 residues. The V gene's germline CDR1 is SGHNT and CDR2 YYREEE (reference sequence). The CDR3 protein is CASRSFQGASGELFF. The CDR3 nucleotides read TGTGCCAGCAGATCGTTCCAGGGGGCATCCGGGGAGCTGTTTTTT.

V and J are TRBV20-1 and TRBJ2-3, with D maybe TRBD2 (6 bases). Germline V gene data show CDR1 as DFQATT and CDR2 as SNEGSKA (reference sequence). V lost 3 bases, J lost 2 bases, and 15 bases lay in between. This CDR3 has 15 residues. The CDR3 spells CSASRGLLFTDTQYF. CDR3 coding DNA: TGCAGTGCTAGTAGGGGACTCCTCTTCACAGATACGCAGTATTTT.

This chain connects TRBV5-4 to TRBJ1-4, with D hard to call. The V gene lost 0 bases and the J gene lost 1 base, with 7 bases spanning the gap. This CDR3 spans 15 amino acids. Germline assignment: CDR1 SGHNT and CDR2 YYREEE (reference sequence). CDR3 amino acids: CASSLGRGTNEKLFF. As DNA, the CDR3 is TGTGCCAGCAGCTTGGGACGGGGAACTAATGAAAAACTGTTTTTT.

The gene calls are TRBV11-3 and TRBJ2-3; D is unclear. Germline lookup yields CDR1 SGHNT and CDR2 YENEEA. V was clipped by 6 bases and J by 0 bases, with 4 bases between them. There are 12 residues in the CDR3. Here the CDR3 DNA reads TGTGCCAGCAGTACTAGCACAGATACGCAGTATTTT. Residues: CASSTSTDTQYF.

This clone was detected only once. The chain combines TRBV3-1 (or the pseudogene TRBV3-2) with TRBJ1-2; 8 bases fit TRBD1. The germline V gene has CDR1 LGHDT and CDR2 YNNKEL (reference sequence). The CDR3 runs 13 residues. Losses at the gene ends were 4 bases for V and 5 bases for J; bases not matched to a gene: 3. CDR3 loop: CASSPGGRYGYTF. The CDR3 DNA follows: TGTGCCAGCAGCCCAGGGGGCAGATATGGCTACACCTTC.

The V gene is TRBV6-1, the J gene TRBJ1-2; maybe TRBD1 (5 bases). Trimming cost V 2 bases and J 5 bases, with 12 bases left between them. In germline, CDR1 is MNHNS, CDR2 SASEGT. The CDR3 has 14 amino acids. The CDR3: CASSETGGDYGYTF. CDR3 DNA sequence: TGTGCCAGCAGTGAAACGGGGGGGGATTATGGCTACACCTTC.

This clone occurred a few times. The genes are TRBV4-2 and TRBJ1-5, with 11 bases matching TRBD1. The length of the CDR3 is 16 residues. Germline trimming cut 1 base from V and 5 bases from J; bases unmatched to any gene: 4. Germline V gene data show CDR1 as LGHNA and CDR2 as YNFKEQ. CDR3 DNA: TGTGCCAGCAGCCAAGGTGGGGACAGGGGGGATCAGCCCCAGCATTTT. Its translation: CASSQGGDRGDQPQHF.

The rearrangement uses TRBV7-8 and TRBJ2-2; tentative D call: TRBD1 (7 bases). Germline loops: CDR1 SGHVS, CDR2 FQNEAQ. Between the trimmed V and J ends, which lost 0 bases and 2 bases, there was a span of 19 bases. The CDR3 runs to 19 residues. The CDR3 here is CASSLAPLGGTENTGELFF. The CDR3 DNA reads TGTGCCAGCAGCTTAGCCCCTCTTGGGGGGACAGAAAACACCGGGGAGCTGTTTTTT.

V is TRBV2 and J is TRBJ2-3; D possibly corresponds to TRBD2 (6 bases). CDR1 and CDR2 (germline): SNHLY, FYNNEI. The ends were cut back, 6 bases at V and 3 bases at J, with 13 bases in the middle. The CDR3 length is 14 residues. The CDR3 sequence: CASRRSGPTDTQYF. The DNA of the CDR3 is TGTGCCAGCAGGAGGAGCGGGCCGACAGATACGCAGTATTTT.

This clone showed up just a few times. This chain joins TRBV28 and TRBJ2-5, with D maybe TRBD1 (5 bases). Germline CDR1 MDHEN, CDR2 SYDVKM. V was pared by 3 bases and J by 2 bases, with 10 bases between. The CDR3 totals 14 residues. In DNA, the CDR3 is TGTGCCAGCAGTTTTCAAGGGGCTCAAGAGACCCAGTACTTC. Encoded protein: CASSFQGAQETQYF.

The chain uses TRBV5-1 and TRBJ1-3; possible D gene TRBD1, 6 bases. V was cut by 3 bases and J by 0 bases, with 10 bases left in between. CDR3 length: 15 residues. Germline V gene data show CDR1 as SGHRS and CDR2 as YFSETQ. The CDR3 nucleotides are TGCGCCAGCAGCTACGACAGGACCTCTGGAAACACCATATATTTT. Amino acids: CASSYDRTSGNTIYF.

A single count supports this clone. CDR3 sequence: CASSLEPGGFQPQHF. The CDR3 bases are TGTGCCAGCAGCTTGGAGCCAGGGGGGTTTCAGCCCCAGCATTTT. This chain joins TRBV5-5 and TRBJ1-5, with 7 bases lining up with TRBD1. This CDR3 is built from 15 residues. Germline CDR1 SGHKS, CDR2 YYEKEE (reference sequence). With 0 bases clipped from V and 6 bases from J, the junction kept 6 bases outside the gene matches.

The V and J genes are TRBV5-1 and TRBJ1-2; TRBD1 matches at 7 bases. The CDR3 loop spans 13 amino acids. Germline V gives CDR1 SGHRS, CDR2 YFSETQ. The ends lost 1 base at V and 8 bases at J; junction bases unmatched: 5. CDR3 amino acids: CASSLTGAWGYTF. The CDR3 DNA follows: TGCGCCAGCAGCTTGACAGGGGCTTGGGGCTACACCTTC.

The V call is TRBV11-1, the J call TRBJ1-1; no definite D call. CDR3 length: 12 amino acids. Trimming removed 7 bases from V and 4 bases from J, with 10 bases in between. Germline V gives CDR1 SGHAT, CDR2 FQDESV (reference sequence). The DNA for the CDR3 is TGTGCCAGCACCGTTCTCGGCACTGAAGCTTTCTTT. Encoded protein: CASTVLGTEAFF.

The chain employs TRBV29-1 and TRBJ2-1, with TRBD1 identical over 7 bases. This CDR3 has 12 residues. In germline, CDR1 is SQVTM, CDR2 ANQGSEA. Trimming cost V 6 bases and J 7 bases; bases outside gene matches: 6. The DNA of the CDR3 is TGCAGCGTCAGAGGGGGCGGGAATGAGCAGTTCTTC. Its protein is CSVRGGGNEQFF.

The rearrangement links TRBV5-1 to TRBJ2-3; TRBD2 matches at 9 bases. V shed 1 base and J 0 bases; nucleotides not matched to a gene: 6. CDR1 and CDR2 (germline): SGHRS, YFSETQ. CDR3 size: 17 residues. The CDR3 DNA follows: TGCGCCAGCAGCTTGACAGCGGGGGGTCCTAGCACAGATACGCAGTATTTT. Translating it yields CASSLTAGGPSTDTQYF.

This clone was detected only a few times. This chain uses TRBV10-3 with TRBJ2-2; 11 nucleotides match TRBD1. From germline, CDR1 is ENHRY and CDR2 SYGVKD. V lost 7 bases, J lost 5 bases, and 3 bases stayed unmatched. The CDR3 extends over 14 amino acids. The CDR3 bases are TGTGCCATCAAGGGGACAGGGGGGACCGGGGAGCTGTTTTTT. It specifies CAIKGTGGTGELFF.

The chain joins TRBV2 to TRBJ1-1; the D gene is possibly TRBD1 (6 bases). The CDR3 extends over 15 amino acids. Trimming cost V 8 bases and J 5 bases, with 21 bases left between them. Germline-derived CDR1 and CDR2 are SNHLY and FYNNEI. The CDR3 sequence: CASVRGYPYRTEAFF. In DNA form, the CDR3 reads TGTGCCAGCGTGAGGGGGTACCCATATAGGACTGAAGCTTTCTTT.

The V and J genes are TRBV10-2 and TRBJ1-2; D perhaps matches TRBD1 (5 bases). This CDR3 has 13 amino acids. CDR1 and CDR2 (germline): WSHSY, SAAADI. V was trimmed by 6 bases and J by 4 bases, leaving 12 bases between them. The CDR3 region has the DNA TGCGCCAGCAGCGAAGCAGGGCCCTATGGCTACACCTTC. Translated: CASSEAGPYGYTF.

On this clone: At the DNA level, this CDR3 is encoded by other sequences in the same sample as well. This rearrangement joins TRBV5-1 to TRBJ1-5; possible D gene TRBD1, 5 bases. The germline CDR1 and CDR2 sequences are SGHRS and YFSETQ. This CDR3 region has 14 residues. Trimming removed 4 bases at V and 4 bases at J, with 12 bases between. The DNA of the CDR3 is TGCGCCAGCAGCCTAGACAGTTTTAATCAGCCCCAGCATTTT. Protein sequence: CASSLDSFNQPQHF.

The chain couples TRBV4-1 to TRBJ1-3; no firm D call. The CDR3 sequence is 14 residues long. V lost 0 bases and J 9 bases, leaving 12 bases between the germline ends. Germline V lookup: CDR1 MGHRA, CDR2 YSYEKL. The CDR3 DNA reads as TGCGCCAGCAGCCAAGAAGTCCGAGCAGGCACCATATATTTT. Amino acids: CASSQEVRAGTIYF.

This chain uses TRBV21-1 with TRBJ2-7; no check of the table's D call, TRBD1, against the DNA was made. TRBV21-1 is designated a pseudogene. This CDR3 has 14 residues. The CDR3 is CAIYTWTGRNEQYF. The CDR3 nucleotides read TGTGCCATCTATACTTGGACAGGGAGGAACGAGCAGTACTTC.

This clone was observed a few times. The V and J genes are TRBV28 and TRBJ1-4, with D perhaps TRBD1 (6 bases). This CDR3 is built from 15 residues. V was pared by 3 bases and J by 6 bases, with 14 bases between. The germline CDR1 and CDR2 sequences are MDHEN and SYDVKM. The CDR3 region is CASSFSGQGYEKLFF. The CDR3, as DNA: TGTGCCAGCAGTTTTTCAGGGCAGGGGTATGAAAAACTGTTTTTT.

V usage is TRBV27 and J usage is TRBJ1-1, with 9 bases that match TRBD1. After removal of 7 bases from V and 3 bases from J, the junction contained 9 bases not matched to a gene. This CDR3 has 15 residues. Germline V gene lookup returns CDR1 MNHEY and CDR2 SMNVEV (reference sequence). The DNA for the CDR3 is TGTGCCAGCAAACCGTCTGGGACAGGGCACACTGAAGCTTTCTTT. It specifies CASKPSGTGHTEAFF.

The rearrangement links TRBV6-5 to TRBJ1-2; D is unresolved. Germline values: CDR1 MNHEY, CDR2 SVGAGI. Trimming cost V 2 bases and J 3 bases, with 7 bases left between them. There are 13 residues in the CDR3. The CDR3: CASSYAGYYGYTF. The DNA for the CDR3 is TGTGCCAGCAGTTACGCAGGCTACTATGGCTACACCTTC.

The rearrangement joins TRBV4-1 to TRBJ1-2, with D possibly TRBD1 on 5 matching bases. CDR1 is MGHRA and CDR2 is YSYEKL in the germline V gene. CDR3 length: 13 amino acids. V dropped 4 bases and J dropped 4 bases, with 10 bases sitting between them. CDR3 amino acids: CASSRAGLYGYTF. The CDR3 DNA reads TGCGCCAGCAGCCGGGCGGGGCTCTATGGCTACACCTTC.

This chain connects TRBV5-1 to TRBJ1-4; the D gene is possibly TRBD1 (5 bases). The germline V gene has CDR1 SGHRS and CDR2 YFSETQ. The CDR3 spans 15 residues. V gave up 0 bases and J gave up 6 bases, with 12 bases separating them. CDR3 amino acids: CASSLEWGHHEKLFF. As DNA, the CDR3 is TGCGCCAGCAGCTTGGAATGGGGCCATCATGAAAAACTGTTTTTT.

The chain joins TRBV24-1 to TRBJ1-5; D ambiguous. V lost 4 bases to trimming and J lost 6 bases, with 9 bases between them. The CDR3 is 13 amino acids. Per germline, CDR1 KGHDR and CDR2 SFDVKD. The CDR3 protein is CATSDGDGQPQHF. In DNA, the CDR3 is TGTGCCACCAGTGACGGGGATGGTCAGCCCCAGCATTTT.

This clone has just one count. The CDR3 DNA is TGTGCCAGCAGCCCAACCGGGACACAATACGAGCAGTACTTC. This translates into CASSPTGTQYEQYF. This chain uses TRBV3-1 (or the pseudogene TRBV3-2) with TRBJ2-7, with D perhaps matching TRBD1 (6 bases). CDR3 length equals 14 residues. V was clipped by 4 bases and J by 4 bases, with 14 bases between them. Germline CDR1 LGHDT, CDR2 YNNKEL (reference sequence).

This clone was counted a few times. For the CDR3, the DNA is TGTGCCACCAGTGATCCGGCGGGGGGAGCTTTCTTT. Translating it yields CATSDPAGGAFF. The chain employs TRBV24-1 and TRBJ1-1; maybe TRBD1 (5 bases). CDR3 length: 12 amino acids. With 3 bases removed from V and 10 bases from J, the gap between germline ends came to 11 bases. Per germline, CDR1 KGHDR and CDR2 SFDVKD.

The CDR3 DNA sequence: TGTGCCAGCAGGTCGGGACAGGGGGCATATGGCTACACCTTC. Translation gives CASRSGQGAYGYTF. This chain links TRBV5-4 with TRBJ1-2; 12 bases agree with TRBD1. J gave up 5 bases and V 5 bases, and 4 bases lay outside the gene matches. This CDR3 region has 14 residues. Germline loops: CDR1 SGHNT, CDR2 YYREEE (reference sequence). Variable domain in full (rest from reference TRBV5-4 and TRBJ1-2): ETGVTQSPTHLIKTRGQQVTLRCSSQSGHNTVSWYQQALGQGPQFIFQYYREEENGRGNFPPRFSGLQFPNYSSELNVNALELDDSALYLCASRSGQGAYGYTFGSGTRLTVV.

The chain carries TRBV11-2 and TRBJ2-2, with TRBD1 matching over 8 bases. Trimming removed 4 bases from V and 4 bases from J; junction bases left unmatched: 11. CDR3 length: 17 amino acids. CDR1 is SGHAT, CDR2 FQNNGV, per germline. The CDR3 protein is CASSSRSGGVGTGELFF. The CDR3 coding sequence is TGTGCCAGCAGCTCGAGATCAGGGGGCGTAGGCACCGGGGAGCTGTTTTTT. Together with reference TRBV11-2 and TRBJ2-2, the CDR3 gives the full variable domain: EAGVAQSPRYKIIEKRQSVAFWCNPISGHATLYWYQQILGQGPKLLIQFQNNGVVDDSQLPKDRFSAERLKGVDSTLKIQPAKLEDSAVYLCASSSRSGGVGTGELFFGEGSRLTVL.